This T cell receptor beta chain is drawn from a study of blood T cell repertoires in COVID-19. Study-level information: The United States, Italy and Spain were the sources of the acute and convalescent COVID-19 samples. From T cells, B-cell-depleted T cells, or PBMCs came the material, which was cDNA or gDNA.

The CDR3 length is 16 residues. J gave up 0 bases and V 5 bases, and 6 bases lay outside the gene matches. The germline V gene has CDR1 SGHNT and CDR2 YYREEE (reference sequence). Residents of about 25 US areas, aged about 18 to 95 years, made up the participants. Clinical history as reported by participants underpinned cohort assignment. Data came from immunoSEQ multiplex PCR; TCRdb stores just in-frame clones and leaves some out. The profile shows about 140,000 clones, approximately 88% of them singletons. The genes are TRBV5-4 and TRBJ2-2, with 8 bases fitting TRBD1. The TCR was taken from a man between 65 and 85 years old who had been exposed to COVID-19. The sample taken for sequencing was PBMCs or T cells enriched from blood (not recorded which). The CDR3, as DNA: TGTGCCAGCAGTTTCGGACAGGGAGCGAACACCGGGGAGCTGTTTTTT. Translated, it gives CASSFGQGANTGELFF. Complete variable domain (other parts from reference TRBV5-4 and TRBJ2-2): ETGVTQSPTHLIKTRGQQVTLRCSSQSGHNTVSWYQQALGQGPQFIFQYYREEENGRGNFPPRFSGLQFPNYSSELNVNALELDDSALYLCASSFGQGANTGELFFGEGSRLTVL.